A selection of T cell receptor beta chains follows, all from one sample in a study of T cells in tuberculosis. Generated by immunoSEQ multiplex PCR, the TCRdb table keeps only in-frame clones and is missing some. The repertoire holds under 45,000 clones, with approximately 95% as singletons. Sequencing input: PBMCs. The receptors stem from a donor aged 10-35 years with latent tuberculosis or without tuberculosis infection. The conserved cysteine and the conserved F or W are not part of the CDR3 here. Some rows mark clone size as missing; the rest say once, few, many or name a class of expanded clone.

clone_size: .
v_call: TRBV9
cdr3_aa: ASSGDSSETQY

clone_size: .
v_call: TRBV19
cdr3_aa: ASSSPAEAGETQY

clone_size: .
v_call: TRBV28
cdr3_aa: ASRSSTGGAYQPQH

clone_size: once
v_call: TRBV30
cdr3_aa: AWTVRTLETQY

clone_size: .
v_call: TRBV27
cdr3_aa: ASSSDRGWGQPQH

clone_size: .
v_call: TRBV11-2
cdr3_aa: ASSPRGGDLGYSPLH

clone_size: .
v_call: TRBV4-2
cdr3_aa: ASSQDWQKNYGYT

clone_size: .
v_call: TRBV7-2
cdr3_aa: ASSPIVGGNTEAF

clone_size: .
v_call: TRBV7-8
cdr3_aa: ASSSRQGAWGANVLT

clone_size: .
v_call: TRBV30
cdr3_aa: AWDLTGSSYNEQF

clone_size: .
v_call: TRBV6-1
cdr3_aa: ASSEGLGGTEAF

clone_size: .
v_call: TRBV7-6
cdr3_aa: ASSLAASGGLRGETQY

clone_size: .
v_call: TRBV12-5
cdr3_aa: ASGLVDRGSYEQY

clone_size: .
v_call: TRBV6-1
cdr3_aa: ASSAPGTSGAVRTGELF

clone_size: .
v_call: TRBV25-1
cdr3_aa: ASSEDRGNTEAF

clone_size: .
v_call: TRBV20-1
cdr3_aa: SARDNEQF

clone_size: .
v_call: TRBV30
cdr3_aa: AWRQDRGGYT

clone_size: .
v_call: TRBV2
cdr3_aa: ASTRHGQGRHNYGYT

clone_size: .
v_call: TRBV2
cdr3_aa: ASEIQGIGEY

clone_size: .
v_call: TRBV10-3
cdr3_aa: AIGELRTAYNEQF

clone_size: .
v_call: TRBV2
cdr3_aa: ASSEWGSGSGGYEQY

clone_size: .
v_call: TRBV30
cdr3_aa: AWSVLENYNSPLH

clone_size: .
v_call: TRBV15
cdr3_aa: ATSGQGRETQY

clone_size: .
v_call: TRBV2
cdr3_aa: ASSTGSDYGYT

clone_size: .
v_call: TRBV5-6
cdr3_aa: ASSWGAGGFYEQY

clone_size: .
v_call: TRBV9
cdr3_aa: ASSVDQGSFSPLH

clone_size: once
v_call: TRBV30
cdr3_aa: AWSVKSRGTFSTDTQY

clone_size: once
v_call: TRBV18
cdr3_aa: ASSLNRPKIPSTEAF

clone_size: .
v_call: TRBV28
cdr3_aa: ASSDGGGRNQPQH

clone_size: .
v_call: TRBV29-1
cdr3_aa: SVVGDSNQPQH

clone_size: .
v_call: TRBV19
cdr3_aa: ASREEQGFSNQPQH